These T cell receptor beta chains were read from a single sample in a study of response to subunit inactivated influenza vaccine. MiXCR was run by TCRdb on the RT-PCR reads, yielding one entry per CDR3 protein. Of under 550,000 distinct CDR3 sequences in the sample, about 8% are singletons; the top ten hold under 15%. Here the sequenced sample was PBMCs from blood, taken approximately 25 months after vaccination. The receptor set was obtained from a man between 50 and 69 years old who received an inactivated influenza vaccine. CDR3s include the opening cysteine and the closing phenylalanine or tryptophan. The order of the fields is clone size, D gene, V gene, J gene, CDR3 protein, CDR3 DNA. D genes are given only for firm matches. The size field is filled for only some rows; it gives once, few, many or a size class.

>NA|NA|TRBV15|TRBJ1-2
CATSSRDRAVGYTF
TGTGCCACCAGCAGCCGGGACCGGGCTGTCGGCTACACCTTC
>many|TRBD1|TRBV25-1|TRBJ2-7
CASSEPTGQGYEQYF
TGTGCCAGCAGTGAACCTACGGGACAGGGATACGAGCAGTACTTC
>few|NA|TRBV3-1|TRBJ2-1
CASSQEGTIHEQFF
TGTGCCAGCAGCCAAGAAGGTACTATCCATGAGCAGTTCTTC
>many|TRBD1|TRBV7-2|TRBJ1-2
CASSLDRAGYGYTF
TGTGCCAGCAGCTTGGACAGGGCCGGCTATGGCTACACCTTC
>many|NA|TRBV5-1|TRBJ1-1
CASSLVGPEAFF
TGCGCCAGCAGCTTGGTGGGGCCCGAAGCTTTCTTT
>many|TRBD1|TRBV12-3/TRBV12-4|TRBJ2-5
CASSLAAGGVETQYF
TGTGCCAGCAGTTTAGCTGCAGGGGGTGTTGAGACCCAGTACTTC
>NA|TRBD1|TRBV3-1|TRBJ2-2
CASRFQGAGTGELFF
TGTGCCAGCAGATTCCAGGGGGCGGGCACCGGGGAGCTGTTTTTT
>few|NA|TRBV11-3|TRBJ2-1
CASSLGQGDEQFF
TGTGCCAGCAGCTTAGGGCAGGGCGATGAGCAGTTCTTC
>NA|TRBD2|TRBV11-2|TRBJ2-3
CASSPTSGAGDTQYF
TGTGCCAGCAGCCCGACTAGCGGGGCAGGAGATACGCAGTATTTT
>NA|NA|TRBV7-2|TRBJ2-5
CASSLWVKETQYF
TGTGCCAGCAGCTTGTGGGTGAAAGAGACCCAGTACTTC